A single sample is the source of the 26 T cell receptor beta chains below, sequenced in a study of T cells in Graves' hyperthyroidism and ophthalmopathy. Researchers amplified the TCR beta CDR3 regions from RNA transcripts. The TCR CDR3 first-round RT-PCR relied on the HTBI primer set. TCRdb processed the multiplex PCR reads anew with MiXCR; each CDR3 protein has one entry. The data contain a few hundred thousand distinct CDR3 sequences, roughly 25% of them singletons. Input material: blood. The receptors derive from a man over 45 with Graves' hyperthyroidism.

This clonotype has just a few counts. The rearrangement uses TRBV20-1 and TRBJ2-1; 7 bases fit TRBD2. The germline CDR1 and CDR2 sequences are DFQATT and SNEGSKA (reference sequence). The CDR3 totals 16 residues. Trimming cost V 4 bases and J 2 bases; bases outside gene matches: 11. This CDR3 is CSATAPSGLTYNEQFF. The CDR3 DNA is TGCAGTGCTACAGCCCCTAGCGGCCTTACCTACAATGAGCAGTTCTTC.

This clonotype was counted only a few times. The chain employs TRBV9 and TRBJ2-1; 9 positions match TRBD1. With V trimmed by 1 base and J by 6 bases, 8 bases remained unmatched. The length of the CDR3 is 16 residues. Germline CDR1 reads SGDLS; CDR2 reads YYNGEE. The CDR3 sequence is CASSVTTGQGGNEQFF. CDR3 nucleotide sequence: TGTGCCAGCAGCGTAACAACGGGACAGGGAGGCAATGAGCAGTTCTTC.

The rearrangement links TRBV28 to TRBJ1-2; D is possibly TRBD1 (6 bases). Germline-derived CDR1 and CDR2 are MDHEN and SYDVKM. The V and J ends lost 8 bases and 0 bases respectively, with 19 bases between them. The CDR3 is 16 residues long. In DNA, the CDR3 is TGTGCCAGCCTATCCCCGACGGGACACCCTAACTATGGCTACACCTTC. Its translation: CASLSPTGHPNYGYTF.

The V call is TRBV24-1, the J call TRBJ2-1; the D gene is possibly TRBD1 (6 bases). CDR1 and CDR2 (germline): KGHDR, SFDVKD. The CDR3 extends over 15 amino acids. V was clipped by 12 bases and J by 6 bases, with 23 bases between them. The CDR3 here is CASMGAGSSTNEQFF. CDR3 in DNA: TGTGCCTCGATGGGGGCAGGGAGTAGCACCAATGAGCAGTTCTTC.

V is TRBV11-2 and J is TRBJ2-5; D call uncertain. Germline assignment: CDR1 SGHAT and CDR2 FQNNGV. The CDR3 extends over 15 amino acids. Trimming stripped 4 bases from V and 3 bases from J, with 15 bases between. CDR3: CASSSRPNPKETQYF. CDR3 DNA: TGTGCCAGCAGCTCCAGACCGAACCCGAAAGAGACCCAGTACTTC.

V gene TRBV3-1 combines with J gene TRBJ1-6, with TRBD1 as a possible D gene (5 bases). This CDR3 region has 16 residues. The V and J ends lost 5 bases and 11 bases respectively, with 22 bases between them. The germline V gene has CDR1 LGHDT and CDR2 YNNKEL (reference sequence). Here the CDR3 DNA reads TGTGCCAGCAGCGAATCTCGGCGCCTTCTAGGGGCACCCCTCCACTTT. Translating gives CASSESRRLLGAPLHF.

The V and J genes are TRBV19 and TRBJ2-5; 7 positions agree with TRBD1. The CDR3 consists of 12 residues. In germline, CDR1 is LNHDA, CDR2 SQIVND (reference sequence). Trimming removed 7 bases from V and 3 bases from J; junction bases left unmatched: 2. CDR3 bases: TGTGCCAGTAAGGGGGCGGAAGAGACCCAGTACTTC. As protein: CASKGAEETQYF.

V gene TRBV7-2 combines with J gene TRBJ2-7; TRBD2 agrees at 7 bases. The CDR3 spans 16 residues. The germline V gene has CDR1 SGHTA and CDR2 FQGNSA. After removal of 5 bases from V and 1 base from J, the junction contained 11 bases not matched to a gene. CDR3 amino acids: CASSPDLAGRSYEQYF. In DNA form, the CDR3 reads TGTGCCAGCAGCCCAGACCTTGCCGGGAGGTCCTACGAGCAGTACTTC.

This clonotype was seen a few times. The CDR3 loop is CASSNDRSYGYTF. CDR3 sequence (DNA): TGTGCCAGCAGTAACGACAGGAGCTATGGCTACACCTTC. This chain uses TRBV6-2 or TRBV6-3 with TRBJ1-2; D perhaps matches TRBD1 (6 bases). Germline loops: CDR1 MNHEY, CDR2 SVGEGT. The V and J ends lost 5 bases and 4 bases respectively, with 11 bases between them. This CDR3 has 13 residues.

The chain links TRBV29-1 to TRBJ1-3; D not certain. V was cut by 2 bases and J by 4 bases, with 6 bases left in between. Per germline, CDR1 SQVTM and CDR2 ANQGSEA. This CDR3 spans 12 amino acids. The CDR3 loop is CSVEIGGNTIYF. As DNA, the CDR3 is TGCAGCGTTGAAATAGGGGGAAACACCATATATTTT.

The chain links TRBV29-1 to TRBJ2-5; TRBD1 matches at 7 bases. The CDR3 is 12 residues long. The V gene's germline CDR1 is SQVTM and CDR2 ANQGSEA. The J segment lost 3 bases and the V segment lost 7 bases, leaving 5 bases of the junction unmatched. CDR3: CSGQGDEETQYF. CDR3 nucleotide sequence: TGCAGCGGGCAGGGGGATGAAGAGACCCAGTACTTC. The full variable domain, in which reference TRBV29-1 and TRBJ2-5 provide the parts outside the CDR3, is SAVISQKPSRDICQRGTSLTIQCQVDSQVTMMFWYRQQPGQSLTLIATANQGSEATYESGFVIDKFPISRPNLTFSTLTVSNMSPEDSSIYLCSGQGDEETQYFGPGTRLLVL.

The J gene is TRBJ1-1, the V gene TRBV28; D perhaps matches TRBD1 (5 bases). This CDR3 is built from 15 residues. CDR1 and CDR2 from the germline V gene are MDHEN and SYDVKM. Trimming stripped 3 bases from V and 4 bases from J, with 15 bases between. The CDR3, as DNA: TGTGCCAGCAGTTTCCCGGACACTGGGGGCACTGAAGCTTTCTTT. Its translation: CASSFPDTGGTEAFF.

This clonotype has a handful of counts. The chain recombines TRBV5-5 with TRBJ2-1; TRBD2 is a possible D gene (6 bases). The CDR3 length is 14 residues. CDR1 and CDR2 from the germline V gene are SGHKS and YYEKEE (reference sequence). The ends were cut back, 4 bases at V and 6 bases at J, with 14 bases in the middle. The CDR3 nucleotides read TGTGCCAGCAGCCGATCGACTAGAGGCAATGAGCAGTTCTTC. The encoded protein is CASSRSTRGNEQFF.

This clonotype was seen at least ten times. V and J are TRBV18 and TRBJ2-1; 9 nucleotides line up with TRBD2. The V gene end was trimmed by 6 bases and the J gene end by 3 bases; junction bases not matched to a gene: 6. The CDR3 is 15 residues long. Germline V lookup: CDR1 KGHSH, CDR2 LQKENI. Here the CDR3 DNA reads TGTGCCAGCTCGCCCCTAGCGGGAAGCTACAATGAGCAGTTCTTC. Translation gives CASSPLAGSYNEQFF.

V and J are TRBV20-1 and TRBJ2-1; 7 bases are a match to TRBD2. Germline V gives CDR1 DFQATT, CDR2 SNEGSKA (reference sequence). The ends lost 4 bases at V and 1 base at J; junction bases unmatched: 7. The CDR3 totals 15 residues. The CDR3 nucleotides are TGCAGTGCTACAACGTGGGAGGGGTCCTACAATGAGCAGTTCTTC. Protein product: CSATTWEGSYNEQFF.

This chain links TRBV7-2 with TRBJ2-7, with 7 bases fitting TRBD1. This CDR3 comprises 16 residues. Trimming at V came to 5 bases and at J to 2 bases, leaving 12 bases not matched to a gene. Germline values: CDR1 SGHTA, CDR2 FQGNSA. The CDR3 DNA reads TGTGCCAGCAGCCCTGATCGGGACAGCATTCCCTACGAGCAGTACTTC. Protein product: CASSPDRDSIPYEQYF.

A note on this clonotype: Since a much larger clone is just one base distant, this may be a read error. V usage is TRBV9 and J usage is TRBJ2-7, with 10 bases that match TRBD1. Unmatched junction bases numbered 5, after V lost 4 bases and J lost 4 bases. Germline V gives CDR1 SGDLS, CDR2 YYNGEE. CDR3 length: 14 amino acids. Here the CDR3 reads CASSPGTGVYEQYF. Written as DNA, the CDR3 is TGTGCCAGCAGCCCCGGGACAGGGGTGTACGAGCAGTACTTC.

A remark on this clonotype: A read error may be the cause here, since a much bigger clone is one base away. This sequence joins TRBV7-8 and TRBJ2-2, with 9 positions matching TRBD2. The CDR3 has 16 amino acids. CDR1 is SGHVS and CDR2 is FQNEAQ in the germline V gene. V was pared by 8 bases and J by 0 bases, with 7 bases of the junction left unmatched. CDR3 in amino acids: CASGLLAGANTGELFF. DNA for the CDR3: TGTGCCAGCGGCCTATTAGCGGGGGCGAACACCGGGGAGCTGTTTTTT.

Many counts were recorded for this clonotype. The rearrangement joins TRBV11-2 to TRBJ1-1; possibly TRBD1 for D (5 bases). The V end lost 5 bases, the J end lost 3 bases, and 16 bases lay between the germline ends. Looked up from germline, CDR1 is SGHAT and CDR2 is FQNNGV. The CDR3 loop spans 15 amino acids. CDR3 sequence (DNA): TGTGCCAGCAGCCCGATCCTCGGGGGGGACACTGAAGCTTTCTTT. Residues: CASSPILGGDTEAFF. The whole variable domain, filled in from reference TRBV11-2 and TRBJ1-1, reads EAGVAQSPRYKIIEKRQSVAFWCNPISGHATLYWYQQILGQGPKLLIQFQNNGVVDDSQLPKDRFSAERLKGVDSTLKIQPAKLEDSAVYLCASSPILGGDTEAFFGQGTRLTVV.

This chain uses TRBV12-3 or TRBV12-4 with TRBJ1-2, with unresolved D. The CDR3 loop spans 13 amino acids. The V gene lost 4 bases and the J gene lost 3 bases, with 9 bases spanning the gap. As DNA, the CDR3 is TGTGCCAGCAGTTCGACGGATGACTATGGCTACACCTTC. It specifies CASSSTDDYGYTF.

The chain is built from TRBV11-3 and TRBJ2-7, with a possible D match to TRBD2 (5 bases). V was trimmed by 7 bases and J by 0 bases, leaving 10 bases between them. Germline V gene sequence: CDR1 SGHNT, CDR2 YENEEA. The CDR3 has 13 amino acids. The DNA for the CDR3 is TGTGCCAGCACGACGGGGAGCTCCTACGAGCAGTACTTC. It specifies CASTTGSSYEQYF.

This clonotype has ten or more counts. This CDR3 is CASSGLAGGYNEQFF. The CDR3 DNA reads as TGTGCCAGCAGTGGACTAGCGGGAGGATACAATGAGCAGTTCTTC. J is TRBJ2-1 and V is TRBV28, with TRBD2 matching 14 bases. CDR3 length: 15 amino acids. V lost 5 bases, J lost 4 bases, and 1 base stayed unmatched. Germline V CDR1 and CDR2: MDHEN, SYDVKM.

The rearrangement joins TRBV7-9 to TRBJ2-1; 7 bases fit TRBD2. After removal of 11 bases from V and 3 bases from J, the junction contained 16 bases not matched to a gene. This CDR3 has 16 residues. The germline gives CDR1 SEHNR, CDR2 FQNEAQ (reference sequence). Here the CDR3 DNA reads TGTGCCCAGCGGTCGGGGACTACACCAATCTACAATGAGCAGTTCTTC. This gives the protein CAQRSGTTPIYNEQFF.

This clonotype occurred many times. The chain links TRBV20-1 to TRBJ2-4; D is uncertain. Deletions cut 6 bases from V and 1 base from J, with 13 bases between. This CDR3 contains 14 residues. Germline lookup yields CDR1 DFQATT and CDR2 SNEGSKA (reference sequence). CDR3 nucleotide sequence: TGCAGTGCCACGACCGGAGCGGCCAAAAACATTCAGTACTTC. This gives the protein CSATTGAAKNIQYF.

The gene calls are TRBV9 and TRBJ2-3; D not resolved. Germline CDR1 is SGDLS and CDR2 is YYNGEE. The CDR3 covers 15 residues. Trimming removed 3 bases from V and 2 bases from J, with 13 bases in between. DNA for the CDR3: TGTGCCAGCAGCGCCTCCGGACGGTCCACAGATACGCAGTATTTT. This gives the protein CASSASGRSTDTQYF. The complete variable domain, with remaining parts taken from reference TRBV9 and TRBJ2-3, reads DSGVTQTPKHLITATGQRVTLRCSPRSGDLSVYWYQQSLDQGLQFLIQYYNGEERAKGNILERFSAQQFPDLHSELNLSSLELGDSALYFCASSASGRSTDTQYFGPGTRLTVL.

V is TRBV15 and J is TRBJ1-1; no firm D call. The CDR3 consists of 15 residues. In germline, CDR1 is LNHNV, CDR2 YYDKDF (reference sequence). V was pared by 1 base and J by 7 bases, with 16 bases between. As DNA, the CDR3 is TGTGCCACCAGCAGAGGTGGAGAAGGAAAGAGTGAAGCTTTCTTT. Translation: CATSRGGEGKSEAFF.